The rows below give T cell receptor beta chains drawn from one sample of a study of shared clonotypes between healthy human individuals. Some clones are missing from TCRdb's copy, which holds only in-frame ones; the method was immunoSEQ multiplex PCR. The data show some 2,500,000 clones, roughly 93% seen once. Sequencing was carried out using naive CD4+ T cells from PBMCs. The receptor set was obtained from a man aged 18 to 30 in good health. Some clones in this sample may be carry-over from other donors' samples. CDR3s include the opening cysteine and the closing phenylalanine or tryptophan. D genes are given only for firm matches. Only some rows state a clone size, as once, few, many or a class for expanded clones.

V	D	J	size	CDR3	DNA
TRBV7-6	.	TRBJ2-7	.	CASSPPGARSYEQYF	TGTGCCAGCAGCCCCCCAGGGGCCCGCTCCTACGAGCAGTACTTC
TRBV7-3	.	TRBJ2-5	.	CASSLMGIFGETQYF	TGTGCCAGCAGCCTAATGGGGATCTTTGGGGAGACCCAGTACTTC
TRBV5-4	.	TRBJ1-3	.	CASSFGGYLSGNTIYF	TGTGCCAGCAGCTTCGGTGGATACTTGTCGGGAAACACCATATATTTT
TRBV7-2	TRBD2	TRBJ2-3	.	CASTASGGNPDTQYF	TGTGCCAGCACTGCATCCGGGGGGAACCCAGATACGCAGTATTTT
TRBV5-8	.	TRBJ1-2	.	CASSLGQGSGYGYTF	TGTGCCAGCAGCTTGGGGCAGGGTTCGGGCTATGGCTACACCTTC
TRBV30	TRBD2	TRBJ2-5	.	CAWSIGAGGGRWTETQYF	TGTGCCTGGAGCATAGGTGCTGGCGGCGGGAGATGGACAGAGACCCAGTACTTC
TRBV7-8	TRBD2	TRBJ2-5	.	CASSLVRTSGQETQYF	TGTGCCAGCAGCTTAGTTAGGACTAGCGGCCAAGAGACCCAGTACTTC
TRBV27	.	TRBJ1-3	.	CASSPFGAGSGNTIYF	TGTGCCAGCAGTCCGTTCGGGGCAGGCTCTGGAAACACCATATATTTT
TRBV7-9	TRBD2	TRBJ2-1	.	CASSYSRLAGMDEQFF	TGTGCCAGCAGCTACAGCAGGCTAGCGGGAATGGATGAGCAGTTCTTC
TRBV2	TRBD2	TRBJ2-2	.	CASSEVRLAGDGELFF	TGTGCCAGCAGTGAAGTCCGACTAGCGGGAGACGGGGAGCTGTTTTTT
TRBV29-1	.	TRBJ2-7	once	CSVEDQARDGEQYF	TGCAGCGTTGAAGATCAGGCCAGGGATGGCGAGCAGTACTTC
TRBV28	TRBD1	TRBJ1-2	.	CASSTAGDRPGGYTF	TGTGCCAGCAGTACCGCAGGGGACAGGCCAGGGGGCTACACCTTC
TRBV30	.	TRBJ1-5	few	CAWSRDSNQPQHF	TGTGCCTGGAGTCGGGACAGCAATCAGCCCCAGCATTTT
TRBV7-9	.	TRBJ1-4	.	CASSRLIPREKLFF	TGTGCCAGCAGCCGGCTTATCCCCAGAGAAAAACTGTTTTTT
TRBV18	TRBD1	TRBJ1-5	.	CASSSWTGPDQPQHF	TGTGCCAGCTCGTCTTGGACAGGGCCTGATCAGCCCCAGCATTTT
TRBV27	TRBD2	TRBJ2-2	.	CASSMTSPGELFF	TGTGCCAGCAGTATGACTAGCCCCGGGGAGCTGTTTTTT
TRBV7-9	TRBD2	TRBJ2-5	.	CASRRAGGLETQYF	TGTGCCAGCAGACGAGCGGGAGGCTTAGAGACCCAGTACTTC
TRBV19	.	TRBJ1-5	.	CASSKDAYNQPQHF	TGTGCCAGTTCGAAGGACGCATACAATCAGCCCCAGCATTTT
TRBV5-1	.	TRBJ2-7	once	CASSLGDTSVQYF	TGCGCCAGCAGCTTGGGTGACACTTCAGTGCAGTACTTC
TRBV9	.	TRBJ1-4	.	CASSVGLGEMNEKLFF	TGTGCCAGCAGCGTAGGGTTGGGGGAAATGAATGAAAAACTGTTTTTT
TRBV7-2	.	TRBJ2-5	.	CASSLATPKPGAQYF	TGTGCCAGCAGCTTAGCGACCCCTAAACCCGGGGCCCAGTACTTC
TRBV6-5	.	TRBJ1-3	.	CASRRRSGNTIYF	TGTGCCAGCAGACGGCGCTCTGGAAACACCATATATTTT
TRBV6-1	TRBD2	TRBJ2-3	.	CASSFLAGGPDTQYF	TGTGCCAGCAGTTTCCTAGCGGGAGGGCCAGATACGCAGTATTTT
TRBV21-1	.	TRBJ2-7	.	CASSKEGSRSYEQYF	TGTGCCAGCAGCAAAGAAGGAAGCAGGTCCTACGAGCAGTACTTC
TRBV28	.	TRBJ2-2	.	CASTASTGTSNTGELFF	TGTGCCAGCACCGCTTCGACCGGGACTTCGAACACCGGGGAGCTGTTTTTT
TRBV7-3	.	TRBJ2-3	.	CASSLKGTGIGRSTDTQYF	TGTGCCAGCAGCTTAAAGGGCACGGGGATCGGGAGAAGCACAGATACGCAGTATTTT